These 19 T cell receptor beta chains share one sample of origin, sequenced in a study of early T cells in non-severe SARS-CoV-2 infection. Via MiXCR, TCRdb re-called the 5' RACE reads, giving one row per CDR3 protein. The table includes 45,000 or so distinct CDR3 sequences, roughly a tenth detected once. The specimen sequenced was whole blood. The receptors were sampled from an adult who was a healthcare worker with PCR-confirmed SARS-CoV-2 infection or an uninfected control (not recorded which).

There are a few counts of this clonotype. The rearrangement uses TRBV9 and TRBJ2-3, with TRBD2 as a possible D gene (6 bases). Looked up from germline, CDR1 is SGDLS and CDR2 is YYNGEE. This CDR3 comprises 17 residues. V shed 3 bases and J shed 2 bases, with 19 bases lying between them. The CDR3 spells CASSGSDGGNPTDTQYF. CDR3 nucleotide sequence: TGTGCCAGCAGCGGAAGCGACGGAGGGAACCCCACAGATACGCAGTATTTT.

This clonotype has just a few counts. The V gene is TRBV28, the J gene TRBJ2-5; the D is unclear. The CDR3 is 12 residues long. Germline CDR1 and CDR2: MDHEN and SYDVKM. V was shortened by 8 bases and J by 0 bases, with 7 bases between the two germline ends. The CDR3 DNA follows: TGTGCCAGCTCTAACTACCAAGAGACCCAGTACTTC. Its protein product is CASSNYQETQYF.

This clonotype came up many times. The chain couples TRBV7-6 to TRBJ1-4; 9 bases map to TRBD1. The length of the CDR3 is 15 residues. V shed 4 bases, J shed 8 bases, and the junction held 8 bases outside the gene matches. CDR1 is SGHVS and CDR2 is FNYEAQ in the germline V gene. CDR3 nucleotide sequence: TGTGCCAGCAGCTCCCACGGACAGGGGTGGGAAAAACTGTTTTTT. Translated, it gives CASSSHGQGWEKLFF.

The chain combines TRBV7-8 with TRBJ1-1; D is unclear. V was trimmed by 5 bases and J by 1 base, leaving 17 bases between them. Germline-derived CDR1 and CDR2 are SGHVS and FQNEAQ. This CDR3 contains 16 residues. The DNA for the CDR3 is TGTGCCAGCAGCCTTAGCCGGGTGCGGTCGAACACTGAAGCTTTCTTT. Residues: CASSLSRVRSNTEAFF.

This clonotype was recorded at least ten times. V is TRBV18 and J is TRBJ2-7, with D uncertain. The CDR3 runs to 15 residues. V was clipped by 1 base and J by 0 bases, with 10 bases between them. Germline loops: CDR1 KGHSH, CDR2 LQKENI. In nucleotides, the CDR3 is TGTGCCAGCTCACCACGGGATGGCCCCTCCTACGAGCAGTACTTC. Protein product: CASSPRDGPSYEQYF.

Only a few counts were recorded for this clonotype. The genes are TRBV10-1 and TRBJ2-5; D is unresolved. Germline loops: CDR1 WNHNN, CDR2 SYGVQD (reference sequence). Trimming removed 4 bases at V and 2 bases at J, with 8 bases between. The CDR3 runs to 13 residues. The CDR3 coding sequence is TGCGCCAGCAGTGTGAGCCTTCAAGAGACCCAGTACTTC. It specifies CASSVSLQETQYF.

This clonotype turned up a few times. One junction end disagrees with the germline gene, perhaps due to a read error. The CDR3 region is CVSSQPGGTQYF. Here the CDR3 DNA reads TGTGTCAGCAGCCAGCCCGGTGGAACCCAGTACTTC. The chain carries TRBV4-2 and TRBJ2-5; D call uncertain. CDR1 is LGHNA and CDR2 is YNFKEQ in the germline V gene. The CDR3 runs 12 residues.

Ten or more counts support this clonotype. The J gene is TRBJ2-7, the V gene TRBV24-1; 8 nucleotides align to TRBD1. Losses at the gene ends were 0 bases for V and 6 bases for J; bases not matched to a gene: 0. The CDR3 consists of 13 residues. Looked up from germline, CDR1 is KGHDR and CDR2 is SFDVKD. The CDR3 sequence is CATSDLTGGEQYF. CDR3 DNA: TGTGCCACCAGTGATTTGACAGGGGGCGAGCAGTACTTC.

This clonotype was recorded a few times. This chain connects TRBV7-7 to TRBJ1-5; 7 bases line up with TRBD1. Germline CDR1 is SSHAT and CDR2 is FNYEAQ (reference sequence). The V segment lost 5 bases and the J segment 7 bases; nucleotides outside the gene matches: 5. This CDR3 contains 13 residues. DNA for the CDR3: TGTGCCAGCAGCGCTGACAGGGACCAGCCCCAGCATTTT. It encodes CASSADRDQPQHF. Combining the CDR3 with reference TRBV7-7 and TRBJ1-5 gives the whole variable domain GAGVSQSPRYKVTKRGQDVTLRCDPISSHATLYWYQQALGQGPEFLTYFNYEAQPDKSGLPSDRFSAERPEGSISTLTIQRTEQRDSAMYRCASSADRDQPQHFGDGTRLSIL.

This clonotype occurred a few times. The V gene is TRBV20-1, the J gene TRBJ2-5; either TRBD1 or TRBD2 may fit D (6 bases each). Germline loops: CDR1 DFQATT, CDR2 SNEGSKA (reference sequence). Trimming removed 3 bases at V and 3 bases at J, with 11 bases between. This CDR3 contains 13 residues. This chain's CDR3 is CSARGGLEETQYF. The CDR3 DNA follows: TGCAGTGCTAGGGGGGGCCTAGAAGAGACCCAGTACTTC.

Ten or more counts support this clonotype. The V call is TRBV12-3 or TRBV12-4, the J call TRBJ2-7; weak D call: TRBD1 (5 bases). Trimming stripped 5 bases from V and 3 bases from J, with 11 bases between. This CDR3 is 13 amino acids long. The CDR3, as DNA: TGTGCCAGCAGTCCAACGGACATCTACGAGCAGTACTTC. Its protein product is CASSPTDIYEQYF.

This clonotype was observed many times. J is TRBJ2-2 and V is TRBV9, with D possibly TRBD2 on 6 matching bases. CDR3 length: 14 amino acids. Germline-derived CDR1 and CDR2 are SGDLS and YYNGEE. V lost 3 bases, J lost 4 bases, and 10 bases lay in between. The CDR3 DNA is TGTGCCAGCAGCGGGGGACTTACCACCGGGGAGCTGTTTTTT. The encoded protein is CASSGGLTTGELFF.

This rearrangement joins TRBV14 to TRBJ1-1; D is uncertain. From germline, CDR1 is SGHDN and CDR2 FVKESK. CDR3 length: 12 residues. V lost 0 bases and J lost 11, with 10 bases in between. CDR3 region: CASSQDRVAAFF. CDR3 nucleotides: TGTGCCAGCAGCCAAGATAGAGTGGCGGCTTTCTTT.

This clonotype appeared a few times. This chain links TRBV3-1 with TRBJ1-1; D unclear. CDR1 LGHDT and CDR2 YNNKEL come from the germline V gene (reference sequence). The CDR3 loop spans 14 amino acids. Deletions cut 2 bases from V and 2 bases from J, with 9 bases between. The CDR3 region has the DNA TGTGCCAGCAGCCAACAGGATCGAAACACTGAAGCTTTCTTT. Residues: CASSQQDRNTEAFF.

This clonotype was picked up a small number of times. V is TRBV11-2 and J is TRBJ2-2; D may be TRBD2 (5 bases). This CDR3 has 13 residues. Germline assignment: CDR1 SGHAT and CDR2 FQNNGV. V lost 1 base and J 10 bases, leaving 10 bases between the germline ends. CDR3 coding DNA: TGTGCCAGCAGCTTAGGGACCCTAGCGGAGCTGTTTTTT. Its protein product is CASSLGTLAELFF.

This clonotype came up many times. The chain couples TRBV5-1 to TRBJ1-2; 9 bases fit TRBD1. The CDR3 is 15 amino acids. V lost 4 bases, J lost 8 bases, and 12 bases stayed unmatched. Germline CDR1 SGHRS, CDR2 YFSETQ. The CDR3 bases are TGCGCCAGCAGCCCCGACGGACAGGGGTTATGGGGCTACACCTTC. It yields the protein CASSPDGQGLWGYTF.

In this sample, this clonotype turned up a few times. In nucleotides, the CDR3 is TGTGCCAGCAGCTTGTTCCGAACGGATGCCAAAAACATTCAGTACTTC. It codes for CASSLFRTDAKNIQYF. The V gene is TRBV5-6, the J gene TRBJ2-4; no clear D gene. Per germline, CDR1 SGHDT and CDR2 YYEEEE. The length of the CDR3 is 16 residues. Trimming took off 1 base at V and 1 base at J, with 12 bases between the two ends.

At least ten counts were recorded for this clonotype. V usage is TRBV7-2 and J usage is TRBJ1-3; possibly TRBD1 for D (5 bases). V shed 5 bases and J shed 0 bases, with 14 bases lying between them. The CDR3 length is 16 residues. Germline V lookup: CDR1 SGHTA, CDR2 FQGNSA. For the CDR3, the DNA is TGTGCCAGCAGCGCCCGGGACTCCTACTCTGGAAACACCATATATTTT. Translated: CASSARDSYSGNTIYF. Based on the CDR3 plus reference TRBV7-2 and TRBJ1-3, the full variable domain is GAGVSQSPSNKVTEKGKDVELRCDPISGHTALYWYRQSLGQGLEFLIYFQGNSAPDKSGLPSDRFSAERTGGSVSTLTIQRTQQEDSAVYLCASSARDSYSGNTIYFGEGSWLTVV.

This clonotype was observed at least ten times. The rearrangement uses TRBV11-2 and TRBJ2-5, with no clear D. The CDR3 loop spans 15 amino acids. V lost 6 bases and J lost 0, with 14 bases in between. Germline loops: CDR1 SGHAT, CDR2 FQNNGV. CDR3 sequence: CASSIGTNYQETQYF. CDR3 in DNA: TGTGCCAGCAGTATCGGAACTAACTACCAAGAGACCCAGTACTTC.